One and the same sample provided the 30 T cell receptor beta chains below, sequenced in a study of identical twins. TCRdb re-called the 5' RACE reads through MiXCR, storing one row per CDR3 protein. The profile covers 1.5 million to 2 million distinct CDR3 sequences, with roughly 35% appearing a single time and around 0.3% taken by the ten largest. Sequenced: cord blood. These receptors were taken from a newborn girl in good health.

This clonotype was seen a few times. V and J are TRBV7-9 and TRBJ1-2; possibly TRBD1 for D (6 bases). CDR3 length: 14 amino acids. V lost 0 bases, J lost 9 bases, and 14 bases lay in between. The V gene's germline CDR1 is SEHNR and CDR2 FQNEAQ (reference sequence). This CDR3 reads CASSLAAGEYCYTF. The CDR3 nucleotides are TGTGCCAGCAGCTTAGCCGCAGGGGAGTATTGCTACACCTTC.

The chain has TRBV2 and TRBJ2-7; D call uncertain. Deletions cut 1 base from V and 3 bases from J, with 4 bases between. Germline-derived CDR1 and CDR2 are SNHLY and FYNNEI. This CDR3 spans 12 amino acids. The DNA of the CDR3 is TGTGCCAGCAGTGAAGAAGTCTACGAGCAGTACTTC. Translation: CASSEEVYEQYF.

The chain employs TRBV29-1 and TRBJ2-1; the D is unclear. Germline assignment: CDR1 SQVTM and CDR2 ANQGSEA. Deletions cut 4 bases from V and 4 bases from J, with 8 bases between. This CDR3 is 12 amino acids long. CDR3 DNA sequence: TGCAGCGTTGTACCAGGATACAATGAGCAGTTCTTC. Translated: CSVVPGYNEQFF.

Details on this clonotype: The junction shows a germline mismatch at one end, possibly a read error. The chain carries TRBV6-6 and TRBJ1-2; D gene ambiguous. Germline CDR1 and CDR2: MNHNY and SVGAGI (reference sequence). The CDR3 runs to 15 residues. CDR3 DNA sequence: TGTGCCAGCAGTTTCCTCAGGTCCTCTAACTATGGCCACACCTTC. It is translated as CASSFLRSSNYGHTF.

The CDR3 region is CASSQLRPSGYQETQYF. DNA of the CDR3: TGTGCCAGCAGCCAACTTAGGCCTAGCGGGTACCAAGAGACCCAGTACTTC. V gene TRBV4-2 combines with J gene TRBJ2-5, with 8 positions matching TRBD2. V shed 2 bases, J shed 0 bases, and the junction held 8 bases outside the gene matches. This CDR3 contains 17 residues. Germline V gene lookup returns CDR1 LGHNA and CDR2 YNFKEQ.

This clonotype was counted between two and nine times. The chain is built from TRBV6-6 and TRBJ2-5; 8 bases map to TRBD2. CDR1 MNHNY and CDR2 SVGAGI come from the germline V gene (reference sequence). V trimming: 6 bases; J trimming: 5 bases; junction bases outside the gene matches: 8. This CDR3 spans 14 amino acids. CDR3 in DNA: TGTGCCAGCAGCTATAAGCGGGAGAGGGAGACCCAGTACTTC. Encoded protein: CASSYKRERETQYF.

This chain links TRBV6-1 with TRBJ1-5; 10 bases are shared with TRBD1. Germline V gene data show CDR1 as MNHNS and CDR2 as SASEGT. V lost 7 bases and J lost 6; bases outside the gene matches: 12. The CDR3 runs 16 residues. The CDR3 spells CASTPLDRGRSQPQHF. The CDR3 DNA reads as TGTGCCAGCACCCCGCTAGACAGGGGGCGTAGTCAGCCCCAGCATTTT.

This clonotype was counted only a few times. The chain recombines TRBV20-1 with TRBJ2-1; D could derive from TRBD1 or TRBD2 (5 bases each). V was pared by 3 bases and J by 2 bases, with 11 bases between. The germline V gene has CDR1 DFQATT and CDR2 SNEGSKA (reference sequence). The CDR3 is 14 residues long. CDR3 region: CSARPGTPYNEQFF. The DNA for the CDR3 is TGCAGTGCTAGGCCCGGGACCCCCTACAATGAGCAGTTCTTC.

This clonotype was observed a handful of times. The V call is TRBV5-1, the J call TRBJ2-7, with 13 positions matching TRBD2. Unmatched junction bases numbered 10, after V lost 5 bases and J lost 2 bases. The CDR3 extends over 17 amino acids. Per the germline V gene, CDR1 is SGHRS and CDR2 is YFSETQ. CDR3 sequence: CASSRTSGGPTAYEQYF. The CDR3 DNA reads TGCGCCAGCAGTCGGACTAGCGGGGGCCCTACCGCCTACGAGCAGTACTTC.

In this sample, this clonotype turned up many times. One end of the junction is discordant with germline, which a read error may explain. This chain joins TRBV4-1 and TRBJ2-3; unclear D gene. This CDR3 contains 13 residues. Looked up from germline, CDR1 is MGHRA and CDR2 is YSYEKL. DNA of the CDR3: TGTGCCAGCAGCCAAGGACCGGGAGATACGCAGTATTTT. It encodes CASSQGPGDTQYF.

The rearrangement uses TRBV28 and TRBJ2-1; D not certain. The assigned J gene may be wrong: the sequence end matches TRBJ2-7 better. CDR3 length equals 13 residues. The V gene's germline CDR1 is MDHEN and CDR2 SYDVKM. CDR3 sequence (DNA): TGTGCCAGCAGTCTCCGGGCCTACAATGAGCAGTACTTC. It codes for CASSLRAYNEQYF.

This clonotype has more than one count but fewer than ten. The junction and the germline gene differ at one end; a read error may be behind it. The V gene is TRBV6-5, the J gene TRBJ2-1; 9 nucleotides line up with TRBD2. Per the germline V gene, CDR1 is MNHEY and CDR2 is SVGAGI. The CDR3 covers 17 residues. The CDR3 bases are TGTACCAGCAGTTACCTCCCGACTAGCGGACCGAACAATGAGCAGTTCTTC. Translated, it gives CTSSYLPTSGPNNEQFF.

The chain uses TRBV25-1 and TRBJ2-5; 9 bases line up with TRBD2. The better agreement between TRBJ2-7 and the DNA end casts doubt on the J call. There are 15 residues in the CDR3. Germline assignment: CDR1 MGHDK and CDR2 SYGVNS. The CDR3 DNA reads TGTGCCAGCAGTGAATGGACTAGCGTTACCTACGAGCAGTACTTC. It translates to CASSEWTSVTYEQYF.

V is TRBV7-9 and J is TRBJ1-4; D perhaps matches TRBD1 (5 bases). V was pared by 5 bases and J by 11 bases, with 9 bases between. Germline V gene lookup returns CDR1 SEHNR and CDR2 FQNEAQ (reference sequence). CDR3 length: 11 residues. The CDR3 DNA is TGTGCCAGCAGCGCTTGGGGGAAACTGTTTTTT. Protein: CASSAWGKLFF.

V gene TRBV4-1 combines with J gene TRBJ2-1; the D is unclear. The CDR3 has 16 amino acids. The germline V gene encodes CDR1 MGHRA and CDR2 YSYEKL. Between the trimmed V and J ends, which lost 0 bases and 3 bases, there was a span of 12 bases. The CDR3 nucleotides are TGCGCCAGCAGCCAAGAGAGTGCCGGGTTCTACAATGAGCAGTTCTTC. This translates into CASSQESAGFYNEQFF.

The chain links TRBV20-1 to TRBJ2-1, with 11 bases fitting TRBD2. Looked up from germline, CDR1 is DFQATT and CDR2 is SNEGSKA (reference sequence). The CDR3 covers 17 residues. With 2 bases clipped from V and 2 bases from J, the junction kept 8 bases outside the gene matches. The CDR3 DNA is TGCAGTGCTAGACCAGCGCTAGCGGGGGGTCCCTACAATGAGCAGTTCTTC. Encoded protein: CSARPALAGGPYNEQFF.

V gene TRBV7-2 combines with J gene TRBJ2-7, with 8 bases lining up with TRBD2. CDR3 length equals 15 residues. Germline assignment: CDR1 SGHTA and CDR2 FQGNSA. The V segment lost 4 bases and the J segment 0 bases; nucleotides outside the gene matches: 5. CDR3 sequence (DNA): TGTGCCAGCAGCTCAAGCGGGGGCCACTCCTACGAGCAGTACTTC. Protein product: CASSSSGGHSYEQYF.

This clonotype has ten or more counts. CDR3 in DNA: TGTGCCAGCAGCCAAGGGGGCAGCAACTATGGCTACACCTTC. It specifies CASSQGGSNYGYTF. The chain couples TRBV3-1 to TRBJ1-2, with TRBD1 as a possible D gene (5 bases). The CDR3 contains 14 residues. Trimming stripped 1 base from V and 2 bases from J, with 8 bases between. The germline CDR1 and CDR2 sequences are LGHDT and YNNKEL (reference sequence). Based on the CDR3 plus reference TRBV3-1 and TRBJ1-2, the full variable domain is DTAVSQTPKYLVTQMGNDKSIKCEQNLGHDTMYWYKQDSKKFLKIMFSYNNKELIINETVPNRFSPKSPDKAHLNLHINSLELGDSAVYFCASSQGGSNYGYTFGSGTRLTVV.

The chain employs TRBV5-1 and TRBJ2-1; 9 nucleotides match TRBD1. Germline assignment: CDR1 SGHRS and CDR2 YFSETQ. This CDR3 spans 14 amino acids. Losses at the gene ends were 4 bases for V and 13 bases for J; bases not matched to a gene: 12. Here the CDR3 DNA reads TGCGCCAGCAGCGCCGGACAGGGGCAAGAGACCCAGTTCTTC. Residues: CASSAGQGQETQFF.

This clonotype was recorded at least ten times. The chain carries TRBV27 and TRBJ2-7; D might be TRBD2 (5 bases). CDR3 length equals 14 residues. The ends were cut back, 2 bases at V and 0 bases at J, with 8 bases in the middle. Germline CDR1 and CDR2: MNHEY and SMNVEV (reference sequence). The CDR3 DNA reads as TGTGCCAGCAGTTTAACCCGGGACTCCTACGAGCAGTACTTC. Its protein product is CASSLTRDSYEQYF.

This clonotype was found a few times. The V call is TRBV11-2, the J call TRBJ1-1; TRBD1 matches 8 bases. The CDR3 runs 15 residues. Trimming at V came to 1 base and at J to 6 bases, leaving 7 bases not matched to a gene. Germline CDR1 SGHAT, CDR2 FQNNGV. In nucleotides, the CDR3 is TGTGCCAGCAGCTTAGTCAGGGGGCGAGAGGCTGAAGCTTTCTTT. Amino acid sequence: CASSLVRGREAEAFF.

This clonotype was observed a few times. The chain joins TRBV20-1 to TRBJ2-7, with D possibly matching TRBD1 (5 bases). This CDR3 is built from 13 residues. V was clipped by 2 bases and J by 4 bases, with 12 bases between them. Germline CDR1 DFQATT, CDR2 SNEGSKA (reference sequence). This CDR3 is CSARPIDSYEQYF. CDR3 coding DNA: TGCAGTGCTAGACCGATCGACAGTTACGAGCAGTACTTC.

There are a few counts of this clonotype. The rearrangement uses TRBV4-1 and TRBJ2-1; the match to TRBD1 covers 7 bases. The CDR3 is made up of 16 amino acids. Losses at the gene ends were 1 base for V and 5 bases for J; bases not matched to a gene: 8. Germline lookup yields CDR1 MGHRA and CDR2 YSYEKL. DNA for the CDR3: TGCGCCAGCAGCCAAGGTGGAAGGGGGCAGAACAATGAGCAGTTCTTC. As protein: CASSQGGRGQNNEQFF.

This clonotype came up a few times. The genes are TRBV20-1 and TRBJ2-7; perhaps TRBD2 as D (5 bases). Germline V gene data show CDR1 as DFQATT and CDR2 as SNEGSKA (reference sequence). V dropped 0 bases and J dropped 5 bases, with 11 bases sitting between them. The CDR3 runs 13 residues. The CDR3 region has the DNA TGCAGTGCTAGAGATGAGGGCTTCCACGAGCAGTACTTC. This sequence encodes CSARDEGFHEQYF.

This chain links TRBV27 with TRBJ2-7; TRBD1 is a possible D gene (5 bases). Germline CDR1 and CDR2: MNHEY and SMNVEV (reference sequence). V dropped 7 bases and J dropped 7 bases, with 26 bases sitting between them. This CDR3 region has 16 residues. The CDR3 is CASTTYLSTGYNEQYF. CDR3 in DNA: TGTGCCAGCACCACCTACCTCAGCACAGGCTACAATGAGCAGTACTTC.

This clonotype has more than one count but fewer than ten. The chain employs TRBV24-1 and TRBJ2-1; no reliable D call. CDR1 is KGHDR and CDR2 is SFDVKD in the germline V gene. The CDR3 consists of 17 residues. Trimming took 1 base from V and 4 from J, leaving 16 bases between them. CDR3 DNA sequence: TGTGCCACCAGTGATTTAGTAGCCCTCAACGCTTACAATGAGCAGTTCTTC. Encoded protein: CATSDLVALNAYNEQFF.

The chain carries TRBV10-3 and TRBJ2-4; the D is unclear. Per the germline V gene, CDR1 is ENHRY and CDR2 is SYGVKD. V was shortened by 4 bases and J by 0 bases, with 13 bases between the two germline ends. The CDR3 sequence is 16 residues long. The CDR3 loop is CAISGPDLIAKNIQYF. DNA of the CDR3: TGTGCCATCAGTGGTCCGGATCTGATAGCCAAAAACATTCAGTACTTC.

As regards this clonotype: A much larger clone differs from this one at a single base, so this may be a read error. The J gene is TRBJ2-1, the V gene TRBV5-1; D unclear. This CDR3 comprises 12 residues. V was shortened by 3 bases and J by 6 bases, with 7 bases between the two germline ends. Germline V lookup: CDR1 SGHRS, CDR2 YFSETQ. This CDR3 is CASSSDGNEQFF. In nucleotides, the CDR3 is TGCGCCAGCAGCTCGGACGGCAATGAGCAGTTCTTC.

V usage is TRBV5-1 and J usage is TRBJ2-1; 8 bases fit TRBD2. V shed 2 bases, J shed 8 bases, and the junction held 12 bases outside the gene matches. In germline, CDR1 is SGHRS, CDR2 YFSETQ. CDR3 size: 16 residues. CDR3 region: CASSFQREYLDDEQFF. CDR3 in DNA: TGCGCCAGCAGCTTCCAGCGGGAGTACCTTGACGATGAGCAGTTCTTC.

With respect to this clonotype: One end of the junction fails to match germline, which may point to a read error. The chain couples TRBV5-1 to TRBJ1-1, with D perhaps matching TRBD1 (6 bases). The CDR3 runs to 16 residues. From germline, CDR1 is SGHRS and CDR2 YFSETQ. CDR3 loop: CASGLVSRGAYTEAFF. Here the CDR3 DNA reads TGCGCCAGCGGCTTGGTTTCGCGGGGGGCGTACACTGAAGCTTTCTTT.